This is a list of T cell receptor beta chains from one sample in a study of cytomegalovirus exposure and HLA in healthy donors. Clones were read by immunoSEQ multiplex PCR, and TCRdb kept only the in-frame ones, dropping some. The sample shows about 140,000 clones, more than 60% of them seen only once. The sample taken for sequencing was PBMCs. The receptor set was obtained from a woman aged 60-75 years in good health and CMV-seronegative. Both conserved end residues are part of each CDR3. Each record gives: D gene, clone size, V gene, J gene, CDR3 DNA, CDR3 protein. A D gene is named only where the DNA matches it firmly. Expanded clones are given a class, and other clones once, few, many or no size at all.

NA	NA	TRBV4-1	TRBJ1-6	TGCGCCAGCAGCCTCCGACAGCATTCACCCCTCCACTTT	CASSLRQHSPLHF
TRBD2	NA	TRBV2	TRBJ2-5	TGTGCCAGCGGCGGGCGGGAGGGCCGGGGGGAGACCCAGTACTTC	CASGGREGRGETQYF
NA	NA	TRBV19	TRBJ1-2	TGTGCCAGTAGACAAACAGGGAGCTATGGCTACACCTTC	CASRQTGSYGYTF
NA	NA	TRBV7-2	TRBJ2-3	TGTGCCAGCAGCACCTCCCTAGGCACAGATACGCAGTATTTT	CASSTSLGTDTQYF
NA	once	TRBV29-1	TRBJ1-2	TGCAGCTCAACCGGAACGGGGGGCCTTAATGGCTACACCTTC	CSSTGTGGLNGYTF
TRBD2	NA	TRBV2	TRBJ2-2	TGTGCCAGCAATCAAGCGGGGGGGCCTTTCGGGGAGCTGTTTTTT	CASNQAGGPFGELFF
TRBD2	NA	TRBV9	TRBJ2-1	TGTGCCAGCAGCGTAGTCGCGGGAGGGGACAATGAGCAGTTCTTC	CASSVVAGGDNEQFF
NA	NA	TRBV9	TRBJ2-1	TGTGCCAGCAGCAGGGGCCCCTACAATGAGCAGTTCTTC	CASSRGPYNEQFF
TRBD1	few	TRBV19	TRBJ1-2	TGTGCCAGTAGTATTTCCCGGACAGGGACGGTTCATGGCTACACCTTC	CASSISRTGTVHGYTF
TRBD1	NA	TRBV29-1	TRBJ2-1	TGCACCGGGACAGGCCAGGGTGAGCAGTTCTTC	CTGTGQGEQFF
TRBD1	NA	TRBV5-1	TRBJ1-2	TGCGCCAGCAGCCAGGCTTTAAATAACAGGGGTGAAGGCACCTTC	CASSQALNNRGEGTF
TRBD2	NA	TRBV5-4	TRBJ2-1	TGTGCCAGCAGCTTTGGCGGGAGGGCCGGGTATGAGCAGTTCTTC	CASSFGGRAGYEQFF
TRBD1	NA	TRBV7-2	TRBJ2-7	TGTGCCAGCAGCTTTGGACAGGGTGTAGAGGAATACGAGCAGTACTTC	CASSFGQGVEEYEQYF
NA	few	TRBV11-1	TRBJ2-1	TGTGCCAGCAGCTTTGGGGTACGAGGGAGCAATGAGCAGTTCTTC	CASSFGVRGSNEQFF
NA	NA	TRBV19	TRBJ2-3	TGTGCCAGTAGTATCGGTAGCAGAAGCACAGATACGCAGTATTTT	CASSIGSRSTDTQYF
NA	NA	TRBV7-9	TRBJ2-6	TGTTCCAGCAGCTTAGTAACAGGACCGTCCTCTGGGGCCAACGTCCTGACTTTC	CSSSLVTGPSSGANVLTF
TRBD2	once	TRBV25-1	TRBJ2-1	TGTGCCAGCAGAGCAACTAGCGGGAGACAGAATGAGCAGTTCTTC	CASRATSGRQNEQFF
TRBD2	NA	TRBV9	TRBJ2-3	TGTGCCAGCAGCGCCCGAGGACTAGCGGTTAGCACAGATACGCAGTATTTT	CASSARGLAVSTDTQYF
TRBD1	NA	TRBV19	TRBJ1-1	TGTGCCAGTGGACAGGGCCTAAACACTGAAGCTTTCTTT	CASGQGLNTEAFF
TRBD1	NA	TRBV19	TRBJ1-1	TGTGCCAGTAGTTGGGGACAGTGGAACACTGAAGCTTTCTTT	CASSWGQWNTEAFF
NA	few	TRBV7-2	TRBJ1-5	TGTGCCAGCAGCTTAGACGGCGGGAGGGGTCAGCCCCAGCATTTT	CASSLDGGRGQPQHF
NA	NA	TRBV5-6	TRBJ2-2	TGTGCCAGCAGCCCCATGGGTAGTGACAGGGAGCTGTTTTTT	CASSPMGSDRELFF
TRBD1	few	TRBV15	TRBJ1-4	TGTGCCACCAGCAGTCCCCTGGGACAGGGGGCAAGAGAAAAACTGTTTTTT	CATSSPLGQGAREKLFF
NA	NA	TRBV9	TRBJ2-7	TGTGCCAGCAGCGTAGGTACGGGGGGCAGATACGAGCAGTACTTC	CASSVGTGGRYEQYF
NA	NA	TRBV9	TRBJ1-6	TGTGCCAGCAGCGTAGACCAGGGAAATAATTCACCCCTCCACTTT	CASSVDQGNNSPLHF
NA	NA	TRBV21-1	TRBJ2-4	TGTGCCAGCAGCAAAGATCACATAAAACAGGGGCTCCGGGTCCCTGCCCTTGGAGACATTCAGTACTTC	CASSKDHIKQGLRVPALGDIQYF
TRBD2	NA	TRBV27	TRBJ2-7	TGTGCCAGCAGTTTCGGGTACGGCGGGAGAAGGCGCGAGCAGTACTTC	CASSFGYGGRRREQYF
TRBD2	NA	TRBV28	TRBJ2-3	TGTGCCAGCAGTGGGGCGGAGTGGACTAGCGGCACAGATACGCAGTATTTT	CASSGAEWTSGTDTQYF
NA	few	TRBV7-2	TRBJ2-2	TGTGCCAGCAGCTTCCTCGGCGGACTCGGGGAGCTGTTTTTT	CASSFLGGLGELFF
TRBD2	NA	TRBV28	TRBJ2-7	TGTGCCAGCTCCTTCTCCGGGAGGAGCTCCTACGAGCAGTACTTC	CASSFSGRSSYEQYF
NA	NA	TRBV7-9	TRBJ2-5	TGTTCCAGCACCCTCCCCCAAGAGACCCAGTACTTC	CSSTLPQETQYF
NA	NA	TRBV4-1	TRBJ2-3	TGCGCCAGCAGCCAAGAGCAGCGGGCCACAGATACGCAGTATTTT	CASSQEQRATDTQYF
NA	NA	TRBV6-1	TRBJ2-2	TGTGCCAGCATAGCGTTGCGTACCGGGGAGCTGTTTTTT	CASIALRTGELFF
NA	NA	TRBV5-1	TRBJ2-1	TGCGCCAGCAGCTTGAAGGGGTTCCACAATGGGCAGTTCTTC	CASSLKGFHNGQFF
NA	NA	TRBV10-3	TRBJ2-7	TGTGCCATCAGTGAACTACCGGGGGACGAGCAGTACTTC	CAISELPGDEQYF
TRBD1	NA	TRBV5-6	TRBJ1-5	TGTGCCAGCAGCCGCGGACAGGCTAGCAATCAGCCCCAGCATTTT	CASSRGQASNQPQHF
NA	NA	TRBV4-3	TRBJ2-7	TGCGCCAGCAGCCGGCGACTCGGCGGCGCCTACGAGCAGTACTTC	CASSRRLGGAYEQYF
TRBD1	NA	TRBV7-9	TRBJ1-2	TGTGCCAGCAGCTTAGTCTCGACAGGGGCCCGTTTTTATGGCTACACCTTC	CASSLVSTGARFYGYTF
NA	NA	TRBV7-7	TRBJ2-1	TGTGCCAGCAGCTCGAGGGGGGGGGTGCAGTTCTTC	CASSSRGGVQFF
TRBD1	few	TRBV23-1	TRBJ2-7	TGCGCCAGCAGTCAACCCCCGGTTAGGGACAGGGCGTCCTACGAGCAGTACTTC	CASSQPPVRDRASYEQYF
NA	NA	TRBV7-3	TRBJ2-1	TGTGCCAGCAGCTTACGTCGAGCGTCCTACAATGAGCAGTTCTTC	CASSLRRASYNEQFF
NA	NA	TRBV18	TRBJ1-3	TGTGCCAGCTCACCACACCTTCTTTCGGCTGGAAACACCATATATTTT	CASSPHLLSAGNTIYF